This T cell receptor (beta chain) was documented in a study of T cells in Graves' hyperthyroidism and ophthalmopathy. A 10 ml volume of fresh peripheral blood provided the PBMCs. RNA transcripts provided the source from which TCR beta CDR3 regions were amplified. When the TCR CDR3 underwent first-round RT-PCR, the HTBI primer set was used. TCRdb redid the calling of the multiplex PCR reads with MiXCR, one entry per CDR3 protein. The sample records almost 600,000 distinct CDR3 sequences, 14% being singletons. Study observations and caveats: In the analysis, a 13 V-J model separated ophthalmopathy from stable hyperthyroidism.

This clonotype occurred many times. The antigen is not known. Germline V lookup: CDR1 MNHEY, CDR2 SVGEGT. The CDR3 has 13 residues. Trimming removed 1 base at V and 6 bases at J, with 7 bases between. The source is a woman aged 30 to 39 with Graves' hyperthyroidism that later progressed to Graves' ophthalmopathy. The V and J genes are TRBV6-2 or TRBV6-3 and TRBJ1-5, with D maybe TRBD1 (5 bases). Sequencing used blood. The CDR3 nucleotides read TGTGCCAGCAGTTACTACGGGGGTCAGCCCCAGCATTTT. Translating it yields CASSYYGGQPQHF.